Below, one TCR beta chain is given with its context. Antigen unknown. The data stem from a study of CD8 T cells in Susac syndrome. The germline V gene has CDR1 SEHNR and CDR2 FQNEAQ (reference sequence). The CDR3 runs to 15 residues. Germline trimming cut 5 bases from V and 13 bases from J; bases unmatched to any gene: 17. Regarding the study as a whole: The study admitted that it had a relatively small number of individuals in its TCR sequencing and HLA analysis.

TEMRA cells were FACS-enriched, unlike CD8+ and CD4+ T cells, which were negatively isolated. An input of roughly 0.5 to 1 ug of RNA was subjected to reverse transcription using random hexamers. TCRdb re-analysed the immunoSEQ multiplex PCR reads in MiXCR, keeping a single row per CDR3 protein. The sample includes roughly 220,000 distinct CDR3 sequences, 85% to 95% of them seen just once. The TCR sequence derives from a human donor with Susac syndrome. The sequenced sample was CD4+ T cells from PBMCs. The rearrangement uses TRBV7-9 and TRBJ1-2, with 9 bases lining up with TRBD1. DNA of the CDR3: TGTGCCAGCAGCCCGAACAGGGGGCCGTATTCAAGAAGCACCTTC. Its translation: CASSPNRGPYSRSTF.